This TCR beta chain was sequenced for a study of regulatory T cells in long-lasting Graves disease. This clonotype occurred many times. Assembly of TCR beta libraries relied on iRepertoire HTBI primers together with Arm-PCR of CDR3 regions. One entry per CDR3 protein, called by TCRdb with MiXCR from the multiplex PCR reads. The profile shows roughly 300,000 distinct CDR3 sequences, more than 20% of them singletons. Described time point: persistent/refractory GD, antithyroid drugs over 5 years with positive TRAb. Extracted RNA from PBMCs served as the source of the TCR library. Germline loops: CDR1 SEHNR, CDR2 FQNEAQ (reference sequence). Trimming stripped 3 bases from V and 4 bases from J, with 12 bases between. The CDR3 extends over 14 amino acids.

This chain connects TRBV7-9 to TRBJ2-5; D not certain. The clonotype originates from a female donor with Graves disease. The sequencing here drew on peripheral blood mononuclear cells (PBMCs), taken when the disease was refractory, from a patient treated with antithyroid drugs. The CDR3 protein is CASSLVQLRETQYF. CDR3 in DNA: TGTGCCAGCAGCTTGGTACAGCTCAGAGAGACCCAGTACTTC.